What follows is one TCR beta chain and its context. The naive CD8 population came from CD45RO-negative cells selected for CCR7, without terminally differentiated effector memory CD45RA+ cells. TCRdb's copy holds only in-frame clones and misses some; the assay was immunoSEQ multiplex PCR. The sample records approximately 1.9 million clones, just over 90% being singletons. The CDR3 is 16 residues long. V was pared by 10 bases and J by 4 bases, with 11 bases of the junction left unmatched. The V gene's germline CDR1 is LNHDA and CDR2 SQIVND (reference sequence). The data originate from a study of shared clonotypes between healthy human individuals.

The clonotype comes from a man in his late teens or twenties in good health. Some clones in this sample may be carry-over from other donors' samples. This chain connects TRBV19 to TRBJ2-5; TRBD2 matches at 14 bases. Material for sequencing was naive CD8+ T cells from PBMCs. CDR3 in amino acids: CATRPGLAGEGETQYF. In DNA form, the CDR3 reads TGTGCCACCCGACCGGGACTAGCGGGAGAGGGAGAGACCCAGTACTTC.